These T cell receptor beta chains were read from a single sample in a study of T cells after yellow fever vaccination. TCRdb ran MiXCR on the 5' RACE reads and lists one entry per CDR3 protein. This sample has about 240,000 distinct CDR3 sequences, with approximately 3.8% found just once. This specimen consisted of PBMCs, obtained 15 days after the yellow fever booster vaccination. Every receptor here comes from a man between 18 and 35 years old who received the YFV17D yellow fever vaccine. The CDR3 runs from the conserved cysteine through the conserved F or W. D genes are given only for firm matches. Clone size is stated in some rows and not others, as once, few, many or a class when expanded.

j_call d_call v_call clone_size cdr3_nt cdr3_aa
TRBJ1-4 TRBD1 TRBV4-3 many TGCGCCAGCAGCCAGGCATACGGGACAGGCGAAAAACTGTTTTTT CASSQAYGTGEKLFF
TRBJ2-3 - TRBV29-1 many TGCAGCGTTGAACGCAGGACGACTAGCACAGATACGCAGTATTTT CSVERRTTSTDTQYF
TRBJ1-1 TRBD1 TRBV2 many TGTGCCAGCAGCGGCGACAGGGGAACTGAAGCTTTCTTT CASSGDRGTEAFF
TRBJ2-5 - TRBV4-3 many TGCGCCAGCAGCCAGGGAGGAGGGGTCGAGGAGACCCAGTACTTC CASSQGGGVEETQYF
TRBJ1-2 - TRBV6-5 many TGTGCCAGCAGTTACGGGCAGACTACGGATTACTATGGCTACACCTTC CASSYGQTTDYYGYTF
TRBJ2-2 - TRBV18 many TGTGCCACCATAGGGGGAGAGAACACCGGGGAGCTGTTTTTT CATIGGENTGELFF
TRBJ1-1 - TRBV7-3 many TGTGCCAGCTCAGCGTGGGGGGCGCACACTGAAGCTTTCTTT CASSAWGAHTEAFF
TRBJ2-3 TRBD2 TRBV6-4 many TGTGCCAGCAGTGACTCTAGCGGGGGGGCCACAGATACGCAGTATTTT CASSDSSGGATDTQYF
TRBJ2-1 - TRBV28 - TGTGCCAGCTTAGAGAATAATGAGCAGTTCTTC CASLENNEQFF
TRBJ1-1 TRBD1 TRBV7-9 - TGTGCCAGCAGCTCACGACAGGGAGAGACTGAAGCTTTCTTT CASSSRQGETEAFF
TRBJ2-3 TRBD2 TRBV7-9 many TGTGCCAGCAGCGCGGGGGGGCATACAGATACGCAGTATTTT CASSAGGHTDTQYF
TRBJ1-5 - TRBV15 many TGTGCCACCAGCGGAACAGGGTTACGAGGCAATCAGCCCCAGCATTTT CATSGTGLRGNQPQHF
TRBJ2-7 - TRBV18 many TGTGCCAGCTCATCACCGGAAAACGAGCAGTACTTC CASSSPENEQYF
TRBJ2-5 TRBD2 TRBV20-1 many TGCAGTGCTAGCCCCGGACTAGCGGGGCTGCCCGAGACCCAGTACTTC CSASPGLAGLPETQYF
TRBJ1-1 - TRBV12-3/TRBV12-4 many TGTGCCAGCAGTTCTCGGATGCGGGGGAAGTTGGACACTGAAGCTTTCTTT CASSSRMRGKLDTEAFF
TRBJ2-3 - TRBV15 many TGTGCCACCAGCGGGGTCGGGGGACCCACAGATACGCAGTATTTT CATSGVGGPTDTQYF
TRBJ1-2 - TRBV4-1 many TGCGCCAGCAGCCCCCCTGGGCTTAACGACTATGGCTACACCTTC CASSPPGLNDYGYTF
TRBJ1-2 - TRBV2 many TGTGCCAGCTATCTCGGGGGAACGGATGGCTACACCTTC CASYLGGTDGYTF
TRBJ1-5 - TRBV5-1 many TGCGCCAGCAGCTTGGAAGGCCAGGGCGGGGAGCCCCAGCATTTT CASSLEGQGGEPQHF
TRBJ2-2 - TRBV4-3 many TGCGCCAGCAGCCAAGCCCAGGGAGCCTCCACCGGGGAGCTGTTTTTT CASSQAQGASTGELFF
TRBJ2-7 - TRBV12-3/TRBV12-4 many TGTGCCAGCAGTTTCAGACCCACCGAGCAGTACTTC CASSFRPTEQYF
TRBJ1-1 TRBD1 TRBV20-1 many TGCAGTGCTTACAGGGGGGGAACTGAAGCTTTCTTT CSAYRGGTEAFF
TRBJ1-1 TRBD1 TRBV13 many TGTGCCAGCAGCCCAGATACAGGGGGCTGGACTGAAGCTTTCTTT CASSPDTGGWTEAFF
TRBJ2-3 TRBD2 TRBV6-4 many TGTGCCAGCAGCCGTCCTAGCGGGGGGGTTCCCCAGTCAGATACGCAGTATTTT CASSRPSGGVPQSDTQYF
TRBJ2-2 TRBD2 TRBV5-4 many TGTGCCAGCAGCTTTGGACCGAGCGGGGGGGCCATTGGGGAGCTGTTTTTT CASSFGPSGGAIGELFF